The 29 T cell receptor beta chains presented below share a single source sample, sequenced in a study of control samples from healthy donors and cancer patients. Clones were sequenced by immunoSEQ multiplex PCR, and TCRdb holds only the in-frame ones, with some missing. The sample has about 180,000 clones; around 91% are singletons. Sequenced: blood. All receptors derive from a woman aged 45-59 years in good health.

V and J are TRBV27 and TRBJ1-4, with 12 bases identical to TRBD1. After removal of 5 bases from V and 10 bases from J, the junction contained 5 bases not matched to a gene. The CDR3 is 14 residues long. Per germline, CDR1 MNHEY and CDR2 SMNVEV (reference sequence). The CDR3 sequence is CASSQGQGAGKLFF. The CDR3 DNA reads as TGTGCCAGCAGTCAGGGACAGGGGGCCGGAAAACTGTTTTTT.

This sequence joins TRBV6-6 and TRBJ2-7, with a weak D call TRBD1 (5 bases). Germline V gene sequence: CDR1 MNHNY, CDR2 SVGAGI (reference sequence). Trimming shortened V by 8 bases and J by 3 bases, and 11 bases separated the two germline ends. This CDR3 contains 12 residues. CDR3 residues: CASRLGLYEQYF. For the CDR3, the DNA is TGTGCCAGCCGGCTGGGGCTCTACGAGCAGTACTTC.

This sequence joins TRBV29-1 and TRBJ1-1; TRBD1 aligns across 9 bases. This CDR3 is built from 14 residues. Trimming cost V 7 bases and J 2 bases; bases outside gene matches: 8. Per the germline V gene, CDR1 is SQVTM and CDR2 is ANQGSEA. The CDR3 nucleotides read TGCAGCGCCGCAGTGGACAGGGGAAACACTGAAGCTTTCTTT. This translates into CSAAVDRGNTEAFF.

The rearrangement uses TRBV27 and TRBJ1-5; 10 bases align to TRBD1. This CDR3 region has 18 residues. V was clipped by 5 bases and J by 0 bases; unmatched bases: 10. The germline gives CDR1 MNHEY, CDR2 SMNVEV (reference sequence). CDR3 DNA sequence: TGTGCCAGCAGTCCCCCGGGACAGGGGTCCTATAGCAATCAGCCCCAGCATTTT. It translates to CASSPPGQGSYSNQPQHF.

This clone was observed once. This chain uses TRBV10-3 with TRBJ2-7; unclear D gene. Germline CDR1 is ENHRY and CDR2 is SYGVKD. The CDR3 length is 15 residues. Trimming pared 0 bases from V and 1 base from J, leaving 10 bases between. CDR3 sequence (DNA): TGTGCCATCAGTGAGTCGTGGCTGGGTTCCTACGAGCAGTACTTC. It translates to CAISESWLGSYEQYF.

V usage is TRBV5-1 and J usage is TRBJ1-2, with 9 bases identical to TRBD1. Losses at the gene ends were 3 bases for V and 6 bases for J; bases not matched to a gene: 3. The CDR3 has 13 amino acids. Germline assignment: CDR1 SGHRS and CDR2 YFSETQ. The CDR3 spells CASSWTGVDGYTF. CDR3 DNA sequence: TGCGCCAGCAGCTGGACAGGGGTGGATGGCTACACCTTC.

The CDR3 DNA sequence: TGTGCCAGCGGGGCTAGTGGGTTAGAAGCTTTCTTT. Amino acids: CASGASGLEAFF. J is TRBJ1-1 and V is TRBV12-3 or TRBV12-4, with D possibly matching TRBD1 (5 bases). Trimming took 8 bases from V and 8 from J, leaving 15 bases between them. CDR3 size: 12 residues.

The rearrangement uses TRBV5-8 and TRBJ2-7, with D perhaps matching TRBD1 or TRBD2 (7 bases each). This CDR3 is 14 amino acids long. V was clipped by 6 bases and J by 4 bases, with 17 bases between them. CDR1 and CDR2 (germline): SGHTS, YDEGEE. The CDR3 DNA follows: TGTGCCAGCACCCGGGGGAGGGGGCGGTACGAGCAGTACTTC. As protein: CASTRGRGRYEQYF.

This chain uses TRBV30 with TRBJ2-7; the match to TRBD1 covers 8 bases. The CDR3 loop spans 13 amino acids. Germline CDR1 GTSNPN, CDR2 SVGIG (reference sequence). After removal of 2 bases from V and 6 bases from J, the junction contained 6 bases not matched to a gene. The CDR3 is CAWSRQGAGEQYF. The CDR3 nucleotides are TGTGCCTGGAGTAGGCAGGGGGCGGGCGAGCAGTACTTC.

The chain employs TRBV20-1 and TRBJ1-2; 10 bases are shared with TRBD1. The CDR3 spans 11 residues. Germline loops: CDR1 DFQATT, CDR2 SNEGSKA (reference sequence). Losses at the gene ends were 7 bases for V and 6 bases for J; bases not matched to a gene: 2. The CDR3 region has the DNA TGCAGTGGGACAGGGGGAGATGGCTACACCTTC. Residues: CSGTGGDGYTF.

This clone was observed a single time. The germline gene is not matched at one end of the junction; a read error may be the cause. The rearrangement uses TRBV5-1 and TRBJ2-3; 8 nucleotides match TRBD2. Germline CDR1 is SGHRS and CDR2 is YFSETQ. This CDR3 region has 15 residues. CDR3 sequence: CARSPAGGGGDTQYF. DNA for the CDR3: TGCGCCCGCAGCCCCGCGGGGGGCGGGGGGGATACGCAGTATTTT.

The genes are TRBV3-1 (or the pseudogene TRBV3-2) and TRBJ1-5; tentative D call: TRBD1 (6 bases). Germline V gene data show CDR1 as LGHDT and CDR2 as YNNKEL (reference sequence). The CDR3 totals 15 residues. V was trimmed by 2 bases and J by 4 bases, leaving 12 bases between them. Written as DNA, the CDR3 is TGTGCCAGCAGCCAAAGAGGGGGGGCGAATCAGCCCCAGCATTTT. Translating it yields CASSQRGGANQPQHF.

CDR3 DNA: TGTGCCAGCAGCTGGGGTCCCCAAGAGACCCAGTACTTC. This encodes CASSWGPQETQYF. The chain carries TRBV7-3 and TRBJ2-5; D is uncertain. Germline values: CDR1 SGHTA, CDR2 FQGTGA. The CDR3 is 13 residues long. Trimming shortened V by 4 bases and J by 1 base, and 7 bases separated the two germline ends. Variable domain in full (rest from reference TRBV7-3 and TRBJ2-5): GAGVSQTPSNKVTEKGKYVELRCDPISGHTALYWYRQSLGQGPEFLIYFQGTGAADDSGLPNDRFFAVRPEGSVSTLKIQRTERGDSAVYLCASSWGPQETQYFGPGTRLLVL.

The sample holds a few counts of this clone. This chain joins TRBV24-1 and TRBJ2-3; 8 bases agree with TRBD2. The CDR3 consists of 13 residues. Germline V CDR1 and CDR2: KGHDR, SFDVKD. V lost 7 bases to trimming and J lost 9 bases; unmatched junction nucleotides: 8. CDR3 sequence (DNA): TGTGCCACCAGGGGGACTAGACCGGGGACGCAGTATTTT. Amino acids: CATRGTRPGTQYF.

The genes are TRBV6-4 and TRBJ1-1; a possible D gene is TRBD1 (5 bases). Trimming removed 2 bases from V and 7 bases from J, with 11 bases in between. Germline loops: CDR1 MRHNA, CDR2 SNTAGT. There are 13 residues in the CDR3. The DNA of the CDR3 is TGTGCCAGCAGTGACACCCTCGACAGTGAAGCTTTCTTT. This codes for CASSDTLDSEAFF.

This clone was detected many times. The J gene is TRBJ1-6, the V gene TRBV3-1 (or the pseudogene TRBV3-2); D not certain. CDR1 is LGHDT and CDR2 is YNNKEL in the germline V gene (reference sequence). V was cut by 1 base and J by 5 bases, with 6 bases left in between. The CDR3 has 14 residues. The CDR3 DNA is TGTGCCAGCAGCCAAGTAAGGGATAATTCACCCCTCCACTTT. The encoded protein is CASSQVRDNSPLHF.

The rearrangement uses TRBV2 and TRBJ2-3; 7 bases are shared with TRBD2. The CDR3 runs 13 residues. V lost 6 bases and J lost 3; bases outside the gene matches: 3. The germline CDR1 and CDR2 sequences are SNHLY and FYNNEI. The CDR3 region has the DNA TGTGCCAGCAGGGGGAGGGCGACAGATACGCAGTATTTT. This codes for CASRGRATDTQYF. Variable domain in full (rest from reference TRBV2 and TRBJ2-3): EPEVTQTPSHQVTQMGQEVILRCVPISNHLYFYWYRQILGQKVEFLVSFYNNEISEKSEIFDDQFSVERPDGSNFTLKIRSTKLEDSAMYFCASRGRATDTQYFGPGTRLTVL.

This clone was picked up many times. This chain uses TRBV6-2 or TRBV6-3 with TRBJ2-1; weak D call: TRBD2 (6 bases). The germline gives CDR1 MNHEY, CDR2 SVGEGT. Trimming took off 4 bases at V and 3 bases at J, with 13 bases between the two ends. This CDR3 is 15 amino acids long. The CDR3 region is CASSSGTGDYNEQFF. CDR3 nucleotide sequence: TGTGCCAGCAGTTCCGGGACGGGGGACTACAATGAGCAGTTCTTC.

V and J are TRBV7-9 and TRBJ1-1; D possibly corresponds to TRBD1 (6 bases). V gave up 8 bases and J gave up 5 bases, with 12 bases separating them. Per germline, CDR1 SEHNR and CDR2 FQNEAQ (reference sequence). The CDR3 is 12 amino acids. The CDR3 is CASGSRGTEAFF. Written as DNA, the CDR3 is TGTGCCAGCGGGTCGAGGGGGACTGAAGCTTTCTTT.

This clone was found a few times. V and J are TRBV9 and TRBJ1-5; no clear D gene. Per the germline V gene, CDR1 is SGDLS and CDR2 is YYNGEE. V lost 0 bases to trimming and J lost 2 bases, with 9 bases between them. This CDR3 is 15 amino acids long. DNA of the CDR3: TGTGCCAGCAGCGTAGACAGTTTTGGCAATCAGCCCCAGCATTTT. This translates into CASSVDSFGNQPQHF.

V is TRBV9 and J is TRBJ1-2; tentative D call: TRBD1 (5 bases). Germline V lookup: CDR1 SGDLS, CDR2 YYNGEE. The CDR3 runs 14 residues. The germline V and J ends were trimmed by 4 bases and 1 base, with 11 bases remaining between them. The CDR3 bases are TGTGCCAGCAGCCCAACGACAGTTAACTATGGCTACACCTTC. Amino acid sequence: CASSPTTVNYGYTF.

The chain employs TRBV2 and TRBJ2-6, with 8 bases aligning to TRBD1. V gave up 6 bases and J gave up 3 bases; unmatched junction bases: 4. CDR1 and CDR2 from the germline V gene are SNHLY and FYNNEI. The CDR3 extends over 15 amino acids. The CDR3 protein is CASSVTGGGANVLTF. Written as DNA, the CDR3 is TGTGCCAGCAGCGTTACAGGGGGTGGGGCCAACGTCCTGACTTTC.

This clone appeared a few times. J is TRBJ1-3 and V is TRBV6-5, with TRBD1 matching over 7 bases. Germline V CDR1 and CDR2: MNHEY, SVGAGI. J gave up 4 bases and V 6 bases, and 9 bases lay outside the gene matches. The CDR3 runs 15 residues. The CDR3 region has the DNA TGTGCCAGCAGAGAGGGACAGCCTAGGGGAAACACCATATATTTT. It specifies CASREGQPRGNTIYF.

This clone was detected once. V usage is TRBV19 and J usage is TRBJ1-1; a possible D gene is TRBD1 (6 bases). V lost 5 bases and J lost 1, with 14 bases in between. The CDR3 runs to 15 residues. Germline V gene lookup returns CDR1 LNHDA and CDR2 SQIVND (reference sequence). The CDR3 loop is CASSPGTNRNTEAFF. CDR3 nucleotides: TGTGCCAGTAGTCCGGGGACAAACCGGAACACTGAAGCTTTCTTT.

This sequence joins TRBV7-9 and TRBJ2-5, with 7 bases matching TRBD2. J lost 3 bases, V lost 4 bases, and 5 bases had no gene match. CDR1 is SEHNR, CDR2 FQNEAQ, per germline (reference sequence). The CDR3 sequence is 14 residues long. The DNA for the CDR3 is TGTGCCAGCAGCTCCTGGGACTACAAAGAGACCCAGTACTTC. Its protein product is CASSSWDYKETQYF. Using reference TRBV7-9 and TRBJ2-5 for the parts outside the CDR3, the full variable domain is DTGVSQNPRHKITKRGQNVTFRCDPISEHNRLYWYRQTLGQGPEFLTYFQNEAQLEKSRLLSDRFSAERPKGSFSTLEIQRTEQGDSAMYLCASSSWDYKETQYFGPGTRLLVL.

CDR3 DNA: TGCGCCAGCAGCCAAGAGGGGACGGGGATTGACTATGGCTACACCTTC. Translated: CASSQEGTGIDYGYTF. The V and J genes are TRBV4-1 and TRBJ1-2; the D gene is possibly TRBD1 (5 bases). Germline V CDR1 and CDR2: MGHRA, YSYEKL. This CDR3 has 16 amino acids. Trimming removed 0 bases from V and 3 bases from J, with 14 bases in between.

This clone is a singleton in its sample. V gene TRBV11-2 combines with J gene TRBJ1-1, with D tentatively TRBD1 (6 bases). The CDR3 length is 14 residues. Germline CDR1 reads SGHAT; CDR2 reads FQNNGV. The V end was cut by 5 bases, the J end by 4 bases, with 14 bases between. The CDR3 spells CASSPLGGGTEAFF. The CDR3 DNA reads TGTGCCAGCAGCCCACTCGGAGGGGGCACTGAAGCTTTCTTT.

This sequence joins TRBV3-1 (or the pseudogene TRBV3-2) and TRBJ2-6; D gene ambiguous. CDR1 and CDR2 (germline): LGHDT, YNNKEL (reference sequence). The CDR3 length is 15 residues. V was trimmed by 0 bases and J by 1 base, leaving 4 bases between them. The chain's CDR3 is CASSQEASGANVLTF. The CDR3 bases are TGTGCCAGCAGCCAAGAAGCATCTGGGGCCAACGTCCTGACTTTC.

The rearrangement uses TRBV2 and TRBJ2-1, with D possibly being TRBD2 (6 bases). Germline V gene lookup returns CDR1 SNHLY and CDR2 FYNNEI. The CDR3 totals 14 residues. Trimming took off 9 bases at V and 0 bases at J, with 12 bases between the two ends. CDR3 sequence: CASNSGYSYNEQFF. The CDR3 DNA follows: TGTGCCAGTAATAGCGGATACTCCTACAATGAGCAGTTCTTC.